A single sample gave rise to the 20 T cell receptor beta chains below, sequenced in a study of control samples from healthy donors and cancer patients. Some clones are missing from TCRdb's copy, which holds only in-frame ones; the method was immunoSEQ multiplex PCR. In the table there are some 130,000 clones, 80% to 95% of which are singletons. Sequencing used blood. Receptor source: a man in his forties or fifties in good health.

The chain has TRBV7-9 and TRBJ1-6, with 8 bases that match TRBD1. The CDR3 totals 14 residues. Trimming at V came to 3 bases and at J to 6 bases, leaving 1 base not matched to a gene. From germline, CDR1 is SEHNR and CDR2 FQNEAQ (reference sequence). CDR3 nucleotides: TGTGCCAGCAGCTTGACAGGGGCTAATTCACCCCTCCACTTT. Encoded protein: CASSLTGANSPLHF.

This sequence joins TRBV6-7 and TRBJ2-7; no firm D call. TRBV6-7 carries the ORF label, with uncertain function. Between the trimmed V and J ends, which lost 2 bases and 8 bases, there was a span of 16 bases. This CDR3 is 14 amino acids long. This chain's CDR3 is CASSYPDPAPKQYF. Here the CDR3 DNA reads TGTGCCAGCAGTTACCCAGACCCGGCTCCCAAGCAGTACTTC.

The V and J genes are TRBV10-3 and TRBJ2-7; D possibly corresponds to TRBD1 (6 bases). The germline V gene has CDR1 ENHRY and CDR2 SYGVKD. V shed 3 bases and J shed 1 base, with 13 bases lying between them. This CDR3 contains 15 residues. The CDR3 DNA is TGTGCCATCAGTGACTCAGGGGACGGGTCCTACGAGCAGTACTTC. It yields the protein CAISDSGDGSYEQYF.

The chain is built from TRBV9 and TRBJ2-1; D gene uncertain. This CDR3 contains 14 residues. Trimming left V 1 base short and J 1 base short, with 6 bases between. CDR1 is SGDLS, CDR2 YYNGEE, per germline. The CDR3: CASSVWDSYNEQFF. DNA of the CDR3: TGTGCCAGCAGCGTATGGGATTCCTACAATGAGCAGTTCTTC.

In regard to this clone: Other DNA sequences within the sample encode an identical CDR3. The chain couples TRBV5-1 to TRBJ2-3; weak D call: TRBD2 (7 bases). CDR1 SGHRS and CDR2 YFSETQ come from the germline V gene. V lost 0 bases, J lost 6 bases, and 11 bases lay in between. The CDR3 is 14 residues long. DNA for the CDR3: TGCGCCAGCAGCTTGGAGGGGGGGTCGGATACGCAGTATTTT. This translates into CASSLEGGSDTQYF.

The chain combines TRBV19 with TRBJ2-5; D gene ambiguous. V lost 5 bases and J lost 3, with 10 bases in between. Germline assignment: CDR1 LNHDA and CDR2 SQIVND (reference sequence). The CDR3 is made up of 13 amino acids. The DNA of the CDR3 is TGTGCCAGTAGTGGGCACCCGAAAGAGACCCAGTACTTC. Protein sequence: CASSGHPKETQYF.

This clone was detected once. Here the CDR3 reads CAWSAGTAHYGYTF. DNA of the CDR3: TGTGCCTGGAGTGCCGGGACAGCCCACTATGGCTACACCTTC. The chain uses TRBV30 and TRBJ1-2, with 7 bases lining up with TRBD1. Per the germline V gene, CDR1 is GTSNPN and CDR2 is SVGIG (reference sequence). This CDR3 spans 14 amino acids. The V and J ends lost 1 base and 3 bases, in that order; junction bases with no gene match: 5.

The V call is TRBV6-6, the J call TRBJ2-7, with D unclear. In germline, CDR1 is MNHNY, CDR2 SVGAGI (reference sequence). This CDR3 has 14 residues. V was shortened by 1 base and J by 5 bases, with 12 bases between the two germline ends. The CDR3 here is CASSYFPGWDEQYF. CDR3 coding DNA: TGTGCCAGCAGTTACTTCCCAGGTTGGGACGAGCAGTACTTC.

The count of this clone is one. The chain uses TRBV29-1 and TRBJ2-5; 7 bases line up with TRBD2. The CDR3 length is 13 residues. From germline, CDR1 is SQVTM and CDR2 ANQGSEA. The junction had 6 bases not matched to a gene; V was cut back by 6 bases and J by 2 bases. The CDR3, as DNA: TGCAGCGTGGGGCTAGCGGTGCAAGAGACCCAGTACTTC. Translating gives CSVGLAVQETQYF.

The chain combines TRBV11-2 with TRBJ2-7; D is uncertain. V lost 5 bases, J lost 3 bases, and 17 bases lay in between. This CDR3 has 15 amino acids. Germline CDR1 is SGHAT and CDR2 is FQNNGV. The CDR3 protein is CASSKGLDGNYEQYF. DNA of the CDR3: TGTGCCAGCAGCAAAGGCCTAGATGGGAACTACGAGCAGTACTTC.

The chain uses TRBV5-4 and TRBJ1-6; TRBD1 aligns across 8 bases. The CDR3 length is 15 residues. The germline V gene has CDR1 SGHNT and CDR2 YYREEE (reference sequence). V was pared by 4 bases and J by 8 bases, with 8 bases of the junction left unmatched. Written as DNA, the CDR3 is TGTGCCAGCAGCAATTACGACAGGGGCGATTCACCCCTCCACTTT. It specifies CASSNYDRGDSPLHF.

This clone appeared once. This chain uses TRBV2 with TRBJ2-3, with D perhaps TRBD1 or TRBD2 (5 bases each). The V and J ends lost 8 bases and 0 bases respectively, with 12 bases between them. Germline CDR1 is SNHLY and CDR2 is FYNNEI. The CDR3 spans 14 residues. CDR3 region: CASPGPSSTDTQYF. The CDR3 nucleotides are TGTGCCAGCCCGGGGCCTTCTAGCACAGATACGCAGTATTTT.

This chain joins TRBV2 and TRBJ2-1; 12 nucleotides match TRBD2. This CDR3 contains 15 residues. Germline V gene data show CDR1 as SNHLY and CDR2 as FYNNEI. The junction had 9 bases not matched to a gene; V was cut back by 6 bases and J by 9 bases. CDR3 nucleotides: TGTGCCAGCAGAAAAAGGACTAGCGGGGTCAGTGAGCAGTTCTTC. Encoded protein: CASRKRTSGVSEQFF.

The rearrangement uses TRBV19 and TRBJ1-6; D perhaps matches TRBD1 (6 bases). Germline lookup yields CDR1 LNHDA and CDR2 SQIVND (reference sequence). The CDR3 is made up of 14 amino acids. V was shortened by 6 bases and J by 7 bases, with 13 bases between the two germline ends. CDR3 sequence reads: CASRLGAANSPLHF. CDR3 in DNA: TGTGCCAGTAGGCTGGGGGCGGCGAATTCACCCCTCCACTTT.

The chain recombines TRBV18 with TRBJ1-5; 8 nucleotides match TRBD1. Trimming removed 4 bases from V and 7 bases from J; junction bases left unmatched: 6. The germline CDR1 and CDR2 sequences are KGHSH and LQKENI. The CDR3 has 14 residues. This CDR3 reads CASSQGQVNQPQHF. In nucleotides, the CDR3 is TGTGCCAGCTCACAGGGACAGGTTAACCAGCCCCAGCATTTT.

The chain uses TRBV24-1 and TRBJ2-7, with 12 bases lining up with TRBD1. The CDR3 length is 15 residues. V was pared by 4 bases and J by 7 bases, with 7 bases of the junction left unmatched. Germline V gene sequence: CDR1 KGHDR, CDR2 SFDVKD. DNA of the CDR3: TGTGCCACCAGTGAAGAGGGACAGGGGGCGGGTGAGCAGTACTTC. This encodes CATSEEGQGAGEQYF.

The DNA of the CDR3 is TGTGCCAGCAGAGCTACAGGGGGCGCTGGTCAGCCCCAGCATTTT. Amino acids: CASRATGGAGQPQHF. This rearrangement joins TRBV6-5 to TRBJ1-5; 9 bases fit TRBD1. CDR3 size: 15 residues. Germline CDR1 MNHEY, CDR2 SVGAGI. V shed 6 bases and J 6 bases; nucleotides not matched to a gene: 9.

The gene calls are TRBV27 and TRBJ2-1; 8 bases match TRBD2. After removal of 3 bases from V and 6 bases from J, the junction contained 10 bases not matched to a gene. The CDR3 has 16 amino acids. Germline loops: CDR1 MNHEY, CDR2 SMNVEV (reference sequence). CDR3 nucleotides: TGTGCCAGCAGTTTTTTGGGACTAGAGGGGGGCAATGAGCAGTTCTTC. Amino acids: CASSFLGLEGGNEQFF.

This clone showed up just a few times. V usage is TRBV15 and J usage is TRBJ1-5, with D unclear. Per the germline V gene, CDR1 is LNHNV and CDR2 is YYDKDF (reference sequence). CDR3 size: 17 residues. V lost 0 bases and J lost 2, with 14 bases in between. CDR3 in DNA: TGTGCCACCAGCAGAGAGATGAGGGTTTTGGGCAATCAGCCCCAGCATTTT. This sequence encodes CATSREMRVLGNQPQHF.

This clone was seen just once. At the DNA level, this CDR3 is encoded by other sequences in the same sample as well. The CDR3 bases are TGCAGTGCTAGGGGTGGCTACACCTTC. It yields the protein CSARGGYTF. The chain employs TRBV20-1 and TRBJ1-2, with D unclear. The V end lost 3 bases, the J end lost 7 bases, and 3 bases lay between the germline ends. The CDR3 runs to 9 residues. CDR1 DFQATT and CDR2 SNEGSKA come from the germline V gene (reference sequence).